This is a list of T cell receptor beta chains from one sample in a study of T cells in localized non-small cell lung cancer. Produced via immunoSEQ multiplex PCR; TCRdb's table is partial and in-frame only. Of 50,000 to 55,000 clones listed, approximately 80% are singletons. Sequenced here: peripheral blood mononuclear cells, sampled before any cancer treatment. The source is a man aged 35 to 69 with stage III lung adenocarcinoma. Both conserved end residues are part of each CDR3. The D gene is left open where the match is weak. The size field is filled for only some rows; it gives once, few, many or a size class.

CDR3	DNA	size	J	V	D
CASSLNGLYGYTF	TGTGCCAGCAGTTTGAACGGACTCTATGGCTACACCTTC	-	TRBJ1-2	TRBV6-6	-
CASRFSSGNTIYF	TGTGCCAGCAGGTTTAGCTCTGGAAACACCATATATTTT	-	TRBJ1-3	TRBV28	-
CASSLGTSGTNEQFF	TGTGCCAGCAGCCTCGGGACTAGCGGGACCAATGAGCAGTTCTTC	few	TRBJ2-1	TRBV7-9	TRBD2
CASSLYSEQYF	TGTGCCAGCAGCTTATACTCCGAGCAGTACTTC	few	TRBJ2-7	TRBV7-9	-
CASSPEGTLSTDTQYF	TGTGCCAGTAGCCCAGAAGGGACCCTAAGCACAGATACGCAGTATTTT	-	TRBJ2-3	TRBV19	-
CASSWSSTGNNEKLFF	TGTGCCAGCAGCTGGAGCTCGACAGGAAATAATGAAAAACTGTTTTTT	once	TRBJ1-4	TRBV11-2	-
CARRGRYTF	TGTGCCAGAAGGGGGCGTTACACCTTC	-	TRBJ1-2	TRBV28	TRBD1
CASSLAPQGTYEQYF	TGTGCCAGCAGCCTCGCCCCACAGGGGACCTACGAGCAGTACTTC	once	TRBJ2-7	TRBV11-2	TRBD1
CASSPHGGPSTGELFF	TGCGCCAGCAGCCCACACGGGGGGCCTTCGACCGGGGAGCTGTTTTTT	-	TRBJ2-2	TRBV5-1	-
CASLYSRDSSYNEQFF	TGTGCCAGTCTTTACTCCCGGGACTCTTCCTACAATGAGCAGTTCTTC	-	TRBJ2-1	TRBV2	-
CASSLTGESQETQYF	TGTGCCAGCAGCTTGACAGGCGAAAGCCAAGAGACCCAGTACTTC	-	TRBJ2-5	TRBV5-6	-
CASSLLGEKLFF	TGTGCCAGCAGTCTTCTAGGCGAAAAACTGTTTTTT	-	TRBJ1-4	TRBV6-5	-
CASSLGIAGTAQETQYF	TGTGCCAGCAGCCTGGGAATCGCAGGGACAGCCCAAGAGACCCAGTACTTC	-	TRBJ2-5	TRBV11-2	TRBD1
CASTYLGQPQHF	TGTGCCAGTACCTATCTCGGTCAGCCCCAGCATTTT	-	TRBJ1-5	TRBV19	-
CASSSGDHKEQFF	TGTGCCAGCAGCTCCGGGGATCATAAAGAGCAGTTCTTC	-	TRBJ2-1	TRBV11-3	-
CASSLARADTQYF	TGTGCCAGCAGCCTCGCGAGGGCGGATACGCAGTATTTT	-	TRBJ2-3	TRBV2	-
CASSLGSGSNTF	TGTGCCAGCAGCTTAGGATCAGGTTCCAACACCTTC	once	TRBJ1-2	TRBV7-9	-
CASSLVASTGSEQYF	TGTGCCAGCAGCTTAGTTGCATCAACGGGATCCGAGCAGTACTTC	-	TRBJ2-7	TRBV7-2	-
CASSLTTGPQETQYF	TGTGCCAGCAGCCTTACGACAGGCCCACAAGAGACCCAGTACTTC	-	TRBJ2-5	TRBV7-2	-
CASSQGRGRGYTF	TGTGCCAGCAGCCAGGGTCGGGGTCGTGGCTACACCTTC	-	TRBJ1-2	TRBV7-2	-
CASSLDRTHYGYTF	TGTGCCAGCAGCCTGGACAGGACCCACTATGGCTACACCTTC	once	TRBJ1-2	TRBV5-4	TRBD1
CASSFPQGPTNYGYTF	TGTGCCAGCAGCTTTCCTCAGGGGCCGACTAACTATGGCTACACCTTC	-	TRBJ1-2	TRBV5-6	-
CASSLGGFSSGANVLTF	TGTGCCAGCAGCTTAGGTGGCTTCAGCTCTGGGGCCAACGTCCTGACTTTC	-	TRBJ2-6	TRBV11-2	-
CASSSTWEQNEKLFF	TGTGCCAGCAGCTCCACGTGGGAGCAAAATGAAAAACTGTTTTTT	-	TRBJ1-4	TRBV7-2	-
CAISEGQGSRNTEAFF	TGTGCCATCAGTGAGGGACAGGGGTCGAGGAACACTGAAGCTTTCTTT	-	TRBJ1-1	TRBV10-3	TRBD1
CASSDTGTSFDEQYF	TGTGCCAGCAGTGATACCGGGACTAGCTTCGACGAGCAGTACTTC	-	TRBJ2-7	TRBV25-1	TRBD2
CASSLNPSYSNQPQHF	TGTGCCAGCAGCTTAAACCCGTCTTATAGCAATCAGCCCCAGCATTTT	-	TRBJ1-5	TRBV7-8	-
CASSIGLAGSQYF	TGTGCCAGCAGCATCGGACTAGCGGGCTCGCAGTACTTC	-	TRBJ2-7	TRBV11-2	TRBD2
CASLSWTGGSSYGYTF	TGTGCCAGTCTATCGTGGACAGGGGGCTCTAGTTATGGCTACACCTTC	-	TRBJ1-2	TRBV19	TRBD1
CASSSTRRETQYF	TGTGCCAGCAGCTCCACAAGGAGGGAGACCCAGTACTTC	-	TRBJ2-5	TRBV7-3	-
CASSLTGTTYEQYF	TGCGCCAGCAGCCTGACCGGGACAACCTACGAGCAGTACTTC	-	TRBJ2-7	TRBV4-1	-
CSARAGDEQYF	TGCAGTGCTAGAGCAGGGGACGAGCAGTACTTC	-	TRBJ2-7	TRBV20-1	-
CASSDNREGEQFF	TGTGCCAGCAGTGACAACAGGGAGGGGGAGCAGTTCTTC	few	TRBJ2-1	TRBV2	-
CASSLNTGHYEQYF	TGTGCCAGCAGCTTAAATACAGGTCACTACGAGCAGTACTTC	-	TRBJ2-7	TRBV7-3	-
CASSLVTGNYGYTF	TGTGCCAGCAGCTTAGTGACAGGCAACTATGGCTACACCTTC	-	TRBJ1-2	TRBV7-9	-
CASSTDGGNYGYTF	TGCGCCAGCAGTACCGATGGGGGGAACTATGGCTACACCTTC	-	TRBJ1-2	TRBV5-1	-
CASSESAETQYF	TGTGCCAGCAGTGAATCAGCGGAGACCCAGTACTTC	-	TRBJ2-5	TRBV25-1	-
CASTDSSYEQYF	TGTGCCAGCACGGACAGCTCCTACGAGCAGTACTTC	-	TRBJ2-7	TRBV6-5	-
CASSLGTSGTYEQFF	TGCGCCAGCAGCCTCGGGACTAGCGGGACCTATGAGCAGTTCTTC	few	TRBJ2-1	TRBV5-1	TRBD2
CASSSGVGYTF	TGTGCCAGCAGCTCGGGGGTTGGCTACACCTTC	-	TRBJ1-2	TRBV11-2	-
CASSSGTGGYEQYF	TGTGCCAGCAGCTCCGGGACAGGGGGCTACGAGCAGTACTTC	few	TRBJ2-7	TRBV11-3	TRBD1
CASSDGQTPYEQYF	TGCGCCAGCAGTGATGGCCAGACCCCCTACGAGCAGTACTTC	-	TRBJ2-7	TRBV10-1	-
CASSPAGATGTQYF	TGTGCCAGCAGCCCGGCAGGGGCGACAGGGACGCAGTATTTT	few	TRBJ2-3	TRBV14	TRBD1
CAISESRRPRGGVDTEAFF	TGTGCCATCAGTGAGTCCCGAAGGCCCCGGGGGGGGGTCGACACTGAAGCTTTCTTT	-	TRBJ1-1	TRBV10-3	-
CASSRGQNYGYTF	TGTGCCAGCAGCCGGGGACAGAACTATGGCTACACCTTC	-	TRBJ1-2	TRBV7-2	TRBD1
CASSHEGYSGRANEQFF	TGTGCCAGCAGTCACGAAGGGTACAGCGGGAGGGCCAATGAGCAGTTCTTC	-	TRBJ2-1	TRBV25-1	TRBD2